The 9 T cell receptor beta chains below all came from one sample that was sequenced in a study of regulatory T cells in long-lasting Graves disease. Assembly of TCR beta libraries relied on iRepertoire HTBI primers together with Arm-PCR of CDR3 regions. TCRdb called the multiplex PCR reads again in MiXCR, with one record for every CDR3 protein. The sample holds 400,000 to 550,000 distinct CDR3 sequences, 16% seen once. Time point reported: newly diagnosed GD, antithyroid drugs for less than 3 months. From RNA extracted from PBMCs, the TCR library was made. These data also featured in a second study, about T cells in Graves' hyperthyroidism and ophthalmopathy.

The sequencing used peripheral blood mononuclear cells (PBMCs), collected at new diagnosis, from a patient treated with antithyroid drugs. The source is a woman younger than 45 with Graves disease.

Many counts were recorded for this clonotype. V usage is TRBV3-1 and J usage is TRBJ1-1; a weak D match, TRBD1 (5 bases). V shed 4 bases and J shed 1 base, with 16 bases lying between them. There are 16 residues in the CDR3. Germline-derived CDR1 and CDR2 are LGHDT and YNNKEL (reference sequence). The CDR3 protein is CASSPFRGVSNTEAFF. CDR3 DNA: TGTGCCAGCAGCCCATTTCGGGGGGTTTCGAACACTGAAGCTTTCTTT.

This clonotype has ten or more counts. The V call is TRBV2, the J call TRBJ2-1; D assignment may be TRBD1 or TRBD2 (5 bases each). Per germline, CDR1 SNHLY and CDR2 FYNNEI. The CDR3 length is 14 residues. With 7 bases removed from V and 3 bases from J, the gap between germline ends came to 13 bases. CDR3 sequence: CASKGSGLYNEQFF. DNA of the CDR3: TGTGCCAGCAAGGGGTCGGGGCTCTACAATGAGCAGTTCTTC.

The chain uses TRBV7-3 and TRBJ2-3; unclear D gene. This CDR3 spans 12 amino acids. Germline CDR1 reads SGHTA; CDR2 reads FQGTGA. V was cut by 8 bases and J by 0 bases, with 6 bases left in between. The CDR3, as DNA: TGTGCCAGCTTGGAAAGCACAGATACGCAGTATTTT. It specifies CASLESTDTQYF.

This rearrangement joins TRBV20-1 to TRBJ2-1; 7 bases match TRBD2. This CDR3 spans 15 amino acids. V dropped 6 bases and J dropped 0; count of bases not matched to a gene: 8. Germline V CDR1 and CDR2: DFQATT, SNEGSKA (reference sequence). The CDR3 spells CSAQYLAGSYNEQFF. CDR3 nucleotide sequence: TGCAGTGCCCAATATTTAGCGGGCTCCTACAATGAGCAGTTCTTC.

This clonotype was observed at least ten times. The chain employs TRBV5-5 and TRBJ2-1; TRBD1 aligns across 10 bases. V shed 4 bases, J shed 6 bases, and the junction held 7 bases outside the gene matches. CDR3 length: 15 residues. The germline V gene encodes CDR1 SGHKS and CDR2 YYEKEE (reference sequence). CDR3 loop: CASSRPGTGVNEQFF. CDR3 DNA: TGTGCCAGCAGCCGGCCCGGGACAGGGGTCAATGAGCAGTTCTTC.

There are many counts of this clonotype. The V gene is TRBV27, the J gene TRBJ2-7, with D unresolved. V dropped 0 bases and J dropped 2 bases, with 8 bases sitting between them. The CDR3 sequence is 14 residues long. Germline V gene data show CDR1 as MNHEY and CDR2 as SMNVEV (reference sequence). For the CDR3, the DNA is TGTGCCAGCAGTTTATCGGGCAGGACCTACGAGCAGTACTTC. Residues: CASSLSGRTYEQYF.

This clonotype appeared many times. A junction boundary mismatches the germline segment, possibly from a read error. The J gene is TRBJ1-1, the V gene TRBV28; the match to TRBD1 covers 7 bases. Germline V gene lookup returns CDR1 MDHEN and CDR2 SYDVKM. The CDR3 is 14 residues long. In nucleotides, the CDR3 is TGTGCCTGCAGTAAGAGGGCAGGGGGCACTGAAGCTTTCTTT. This encodes CACSKRAGGTEAFF.

This clonotype was counted at least ten times. The rearrangement uses TRBV5-1 and TRBJ2-3, with D perhaps being TRBD1 or TRBD2 (5 bases each). The CDR3 totals 15 residues. The ends were cut back, 0 bases at V and 2 bases at J, with 10 bases in the middle. The V gene's germline CDR1 is SGHRS and CDR2 YFSETQ. The CDR3 nucleotides are TGCGCCAGCAGCTTGGCCGGGGCGTTCACAGATACGCAGTATTTT. Its protein is CASSLAGAFTDTQYF.

This clonotype was seen at least ten times. The chain uses TRBV11-2 and TRBJ2-1, with D maybe TRBD1 (6 bases). The CDR3 contains 16 residues. Germline-derived CDR1 and CDR2 are SGHAT and FQNNGV. V was clipped by 7 bases and J by 0 bases, with 16 bases between them. The CDR3 region has the DNA TGTGCCAGCACCGTAACAGGGCCGAACTCCTACAATGAGCAGTTCTTC. Its translation: CASTVTGPNSYNEQFF.